The clone carrying this TCR beta chain was seen more than once but under ten times. TCRdb reprocessed the 5' RACE reads with MiXCR, giving one entry per CDR3 protein. This table holds approximately 76,000 distinct CDR3 sequences, about 12% found once. The germline CDR1 and CDR2 sequences are SQVTM and ANQGSEA. V was shortened by 3 bases and J by 6 bases, with 7 bases between the two germline ends. CDR3 size: 11 residues. This specimen belongs to a study of early T cells in non-severe SARS-CoV-2 infection. The sequenced sample consisted of whole blood. The J gene is TRBJ2-3, the V gene TRBV29-1, with D unclear. The source is an adult who was a healthcare worker with PCR-confirmed SARS-CoV-2 infection or an uninfected control (not recorded which). CDR3 DNA sequence: TGCAGCGTTGAGAGGTCTGATACGCAGTATTTT. Translation: CSVERSDTQYF.